The 18 T cell receptor beta chains below were found in one sample sequenced in a study of shared clonotypes between healthy human individuals. Measured with immunoSEQ multiplex PCR; TCRdb has only the in-frame clones, and not every one. The data contain 2 million to 2.5 million clones, about 94% of them seen just once; the ten biggest clones take up roughly 0.13%. Sequences were obtained from naive CD4+ T cells sorted from blood. Documented subset: CD45RA+ positively selected. The source is a man aged 18 to 30 in good health.

The rearrangement uses TRBV28 and TRBJ2-7; 10 nucleotides align to TRBD2. The germline V gene encodes CDR1 MDHEN and CDR2 SYDVKM. This CDR3 region has 15 residues. The J segment lost 1 base and the V segment lost 8 bases, leaving 8 bases of the junction unmatched. The CDR3 DNA is TGTGCCAGCGCCTCTTGGACTAGCGGTTCCTACGAGCAGTACTTC. It specifies CASASWTSGSYEQYF.

Of note for this clone: Distinct nucleotide sequences in the sample also encode this CDR3. The chain couples TRBV7-9 to TRBJ1-1; TRBD1 might be the D (6 bases). V dropped 5 bases and J dropped 6 bases, with 10 bases sitting between them. Per germline, CDR1 SEHNR and CDR2 FQNEAQ (reference sequence). The CDR3 sequence is 12 residues long. CDR3 bases: TGTGCCAGCAGCCGAGGGGGGTCTGAAGCTTTCTTT. Translating gives CASSRGGSEAFF. Drawing the rest from reference TRBV7-9 and TRBJ1-1, the complete variable domain is DTGVSQNPRHKITKRGQNVTFRCDPISEHNRLYWYRQTLGQGPEFLTYFQNEAQLEKSRLLSDRFSAERPKGSFSTLEIQRTEQGDSAMYLCASSRGGSEAFFGQGTRLTVV.

The gene calls are TRBV9 and TRBJ2-1; the match to TRBD2 covers 8 bases. This CDR3 contains 17 residues. The germline CDR1 and CDR2 sequences are SGDLS and YYNGEE. With V trimmed by 0 bases and J by 9 bases, 14 bases remained unmatched. The CDR3 DNA reads as TGTGCCAGCAGCGTAGGGGCTAGCGGGTCTCAGGTTTCTGAGCAGTTCTTC. Its translation: CASSVGASGSQVSEQFF.

The rearrangement links TRBV19 to TRBJ1-1; 11 nucleotides agree with TRBD1. CDR3 length: 16 residues. V lost 5 bases to trimming and J lost 4 bases; unmatched junction nucleotides: 9. Per the germline V gene, CDR1 is LNHDA and CDR2 is SQIVND (reference sequence). The DNA of the CDR3 is TGTGCCAGTAGTGCCCGGGACAGGGGGTTCGGCACTGAAGCTTTCTTT. Its translation is CASSARDRGFGTEAFF.

The J gene is TRBJ1-5, the V gene TRBV5-1; 12 nucleotides match TRBD1. Germline CDR1 is SGHRS and CDR2 is YFSETQ. With 5 bases clipped from V and 6 bases from J, the junction kept 6 bases outside the gene matches. The CDR3 consists of 15 residues. CDR3 in amino acids: CASSTGTGGGQPQHF. DNA of the CDR3: TGCGCCAGCAGTACCGGGACAGGGGGCGGTCAGCCCCAGCATTTT.

This chain connects TRBV19 to TRBJ2-5; 7 nucleotides line up with TRBD1. The CDR3 is made up of 14 amino acids. With 10 bases clipped from V and 8 bases from J, the junction kept 16 bases outside the gene matches. Germline lookup yields CDR1 LNHDA and CDR2 SQIVND (reference sequence). Written as DNA, the CDR3 is TGTGCCACAGATGGAACAGGGGCGGAAGGTACCCAGTACTTC. Its protein is CATDGTGAEGTQYF.

This clone was counted between two and nine times. The chain recombines TRBV2 with TRBJ1-1, with TRBD1 matching 7 bases. Germline-derived CDR1 and CDR2 are SNHLY and FYNNEI. The CDR3 consists of 14 residues. Trimming took 7 bases from V and 1 from J; bases not matched to a gene: 6. The CDR3 sequence is CASTVTGTNTEAFF. CDR3 coding DNA: TGTGCCAGCACAGTGACAGGGACGAACACTGAAGCTTTCTTT.

J is TRBJ1-2 and V is TRBV29-1, with 7 bases identical to TRBD1. The CDR3 is made up of 14 amino acids. Germline lookup yields CDR1 SQVTM and CDR2 ANQGSEA. V gave up 7 bases and J gave up 4 bases; unmatched junction bases: 12. DNA for the CDR3: TGCAGCGCCCTCTTTTACAGGGGCCCCTATGGCTACACCTTC. It is translated as CSALFYRGPYGYTF.

The rearrangement uses TRBV6-1 and TRBJ1-6; possibly TRBD1 for D (6 bases). CDR3 length equals 13 residues. V was trimmed by 8 bases and J by 8 bases, leaving 13 bases between them. The germline CDR1 and CDR2 sequences are MNHNS and SASEGT. CDR3 DNA sequence: TGTGCCAGCGGAGGACAGCAGTATTCACCCCTCCACTTT. The encoded protein is CASGGQQYSPLHF.

V gene TRBV4-3 combines with J gene TRBJ2-7; 14 bases align to TRBD2. This CDR3 spans 19 amino acids. V lost 1 base to trimming and J lost 2 bases; unmatched junction nucleotides: 10. Germline CDR1 is LGHNA and CDR2 is YSLEER. The DNA for the CDR3 is TGCGCCAGCAGCCAAGTCCCCGGGACTAGCGGGAGAGTTCCCTACGAGCAGTACTTC. This translates into CASSQVPGTSGRVPYEQYF.

Points on this clone: Distinct nucleotide sequences in the sample also encode this CDR3. The chain links TRBV6-1 to TRBJ2-1; no clear D gene. The V gene's germline CDR1 is MNHNS and CDR2 SASEGT. The CDR3 sequence is 12 residues long. V was cut by 2 bases and J by 4 bases, with 3 bases left in between. The CDR3 spells CASSESYNEQFF. For the CDR3, the DNA is TGTGCCAGCAGTGAATCATACAATGAGCAGTTCTTC.

In regard to this clone: This sample includes further DNA sequences coding for the same CDR3. CDR3 in amino acids: CSVGPGETQYF. For the CDR3, the DNA is TGCAGCGTTGGACCGGGGGAGACCCAGTACTTC. The V call is TRBV29-1, the J call TRBJ2-5, with a possible D match to TRBD2 (5 bases). Trimming removed 4 bases at V and 5 bases at J, with 8 bases between. CDR3 size: 11 residues. Germline values: CDR1 SQVTM, CDR2 ANQGSEA. Complete variable domain (other parts from reference TRBV29-1 and TRBJ2-5): SAVISQKPSRDICQRGTSLTIQCQVDSQVTMMFWYRQQPGQSLTLIATANQGSEATYESGFVIDKFPISRPNLTFSTLTVSNMSPEDSSIYLCSVGPGETQYFGPGTRLLVL.

This rearrangement joins TRBV28 to TRBJ1-6, with D tentatively TRBD1 (6 bases). Trimming stripped 6 bases from V and 0 bases from J, with 12 bases between. Germline assignment: CDR1 MDHEN and CDR2 SYDVKM. The CDR3 consists of 16 residues. CDR3 nucleotides: TGTGCCAGCAGCCCGACAGGCAGCTCCTATAATTCACCCCTCCACTTT. Amino acid sequence: CASSPTGSSYNSPLHF.

The CDR3 DNA reads as TGTGCTAGTGGTTTGGTACTTGGGGGATGGGAGACCCAGTACTTC. Its protein is CASGLVLGGWETQYF. The chain uses TRBV12-5 and TRBJ2-5; D possibly uses TRBD1 or TRBD2 (5 bases each). The germline gives CDR1 LGHNT, CDR2 FRNRAP. The CDR3 contains 15 residues. V lost 0 bases and J lost 5, with 13 bases in between. Drawing the rest from reference TRBV12-5 and TRBJ2-5, the complete variable domain is DARVTQTPRHKVTEMGQEVTMRCQPILGHNTVFWYRQTMMQGLELLAYFRNRAPLDDSGMPKDRFSAEMPDATLATLKIQPSEPRDSAVYFCASGLVLGGWETQYFGPGTRLLVL.

The chain links TRBV5-1 to TRBJ2-2; no definite D call. The CDR3 loop spans 14 amino acids. V lost 0 bases and J 8 bases, leaving 11 bases between the germline ends. Germline V lookup: CDR1 SGHRS, CDR2 YFSETQ. CDR3 region: CASSLERNKGELFF. The CDR3 DNA reads as TGCGCCAGCAGCTTGGAACGGAATAAGGGGGAGCTGTTTTTT.

The chain links TRBV6-5 to TRBJ2-7; TRBD1 aligns across 8 bases. The germline CDR1 and CDR2 sequences are MNHEY and SVGAGI. J was trimmed by 4 bases and V by 5 bases; bases with no gene match: 7. This CDR3 contains 14 residues. CDR3: CASSPGQGKYEQYF. The CDR3 DNA reads as TGTGCCAGCAGTCCTGGACAGGGCAAATACGAGCAGTACTTC.

The V and J genes are TRBV10-1 and TRBJ2-2; D may be TRBD1 or TRBD2 (5 bases each). In germline, CDR1 is WNHNN, CDR2 SYGVQD (reference sequence). The CDR3 is 16 residues long. Trimming took off 0 bases at V and 2 bases at J, with 10 bases between the two ends. The CDR3 coding sequence is TGCGCCAGCAGTGAGTCTGGGGGAAGAAACACCGGGGAGCTGTTTTTT. This codes for CASSESGGRNTGELFF.

The rearrangement links TRBV18 to TRBJ1-5; D may be TRBD1 (5 bases). Germline V lookup: CDR1 KGHSH, CDR2 LQKENI. The length of the CDR3 is 16 residues. Trimming pared 6 bases from V and 4 bases from J, leaving 19 bases between. The CDR3 spells CASSQLWGDSNQPQHF. The DNA for the CDR3 is TGTGCCAGCTCCCAGCTATGGGGGGATTCGAATCAGCCCCAGCATTTT.